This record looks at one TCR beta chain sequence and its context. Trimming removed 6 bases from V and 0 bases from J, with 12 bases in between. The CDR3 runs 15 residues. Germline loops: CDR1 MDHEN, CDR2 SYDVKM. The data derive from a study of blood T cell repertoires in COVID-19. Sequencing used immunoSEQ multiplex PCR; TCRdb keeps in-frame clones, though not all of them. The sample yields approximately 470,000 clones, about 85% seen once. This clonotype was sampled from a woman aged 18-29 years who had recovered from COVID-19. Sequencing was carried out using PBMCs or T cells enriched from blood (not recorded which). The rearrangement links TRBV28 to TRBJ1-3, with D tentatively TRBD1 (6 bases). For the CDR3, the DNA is TGTGCCAGCAGGGGGGGGGCCTCCTCTGGAAACACCATATATTTT. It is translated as CASRGGASSGNTIYF. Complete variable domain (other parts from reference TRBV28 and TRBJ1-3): DVKVTQSSRYLVKRTGEKVFLECVQDMDHENMFWYRQDPGLGLRLIYFSYDVKMKEKGDIPEGYSVSREKKERFSLILESASTNQTSMYLCASRGGASSGNTIYFGEGSWLTVV.